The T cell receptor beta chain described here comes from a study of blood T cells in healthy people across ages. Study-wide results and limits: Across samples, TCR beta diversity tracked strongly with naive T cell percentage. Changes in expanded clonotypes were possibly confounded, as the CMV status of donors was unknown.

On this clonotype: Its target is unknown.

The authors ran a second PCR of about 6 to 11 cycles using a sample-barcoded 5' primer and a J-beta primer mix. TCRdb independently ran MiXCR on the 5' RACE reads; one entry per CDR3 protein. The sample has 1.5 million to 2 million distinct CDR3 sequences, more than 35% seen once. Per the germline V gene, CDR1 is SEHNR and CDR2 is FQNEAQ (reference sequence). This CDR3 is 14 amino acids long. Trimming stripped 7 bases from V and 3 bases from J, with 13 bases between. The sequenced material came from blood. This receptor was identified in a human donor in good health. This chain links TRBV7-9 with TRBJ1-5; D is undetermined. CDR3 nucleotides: TGTGCCAGCAACTTGTCGGGTTACAATCAGCCCCAGCATTTT. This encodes CASNLSGYNQPQHF.